Presented here are 11 T cell receptor beta chains from one specimen sequenced in a study of T cell repertoires in cytomegalovirus infection. These receptors have no known antigen. MiXCR, applied by TCRdb to the reads, yields one record per CDR3 protein. The sample records some 940,000 distinct CDR3 sequences, 30% to 40% being singletons. The material sequenced was cultured CD8+ T cells from PBMCs, taken from culture after CMV antigen stimulation. The source of these receptors is a human donor in good health (CMV status not recorded). Some clones in this sample may be carry-over from other donors' samples.

The chain carries TRBV7-3 and TRBJ1-1; D gene uncertain. In germline, CDR1 is SGHTA, CDR2 FQGTGA. The germline V and J ends were trimmed by 4 bases and 4 bases, with 16 bases remaining between them. The CDR3 is made up of 15 amino acids. CDR3 nucleotides: TGTGCCAGCAGCTCGCATCCCGACGTTTCCACTGAAGCTTTCTTT. Residues: CASSSHPDVSTEAFF.

The genes are TRBV29-1 and TRBJ2-1; D gene uncertain. Looked up from germline, CDR1 is SQVTM and CDR2 is ANQGSEA. The CDR3 has 15 amino acids. Trimming left V 7 bases short and J 1 base short, with 17 bases between. CDR3 loop: CSADLLEGSYNEQFF. CDR3 bases: TGCAGCGCTGACCTCCTAGAAGGGTCCTACAATGAGCAGTTCTTC.

The gene calls are TRBV6-5 and TRBJ1-5; maybe TRBD1 (5 bases). V was trimmed by 0 bases and J by 4 bases, leaving 10 bases between them. Germline assignment: CDR1 MNHEY and CDR2 SVGAGI. CDR3 length: 15 residues. The CDR3 sequence: CASSYSGEGNQPQHF. The CDR3 DNA reads as TGTGCCAGCAGTTACTCCGGGGAGGGGAATCAGCCCCAGCATTTT.

This clonotype was counted a few times. CDR3: CASSLDTWTGGEQYV. The DNA for the CDR3 is TGTGCCAGCAGCTTAGATACATGGACAGGGGGCGAGCAGTACGTC. This chain links TRBV7-8 with TRBJ2-7, with 10 bases fitting TRBD1. Per the germline V gene, CDR1 is SGHVS and CDR2 is FQNEAQ. There are 15 residues in the CDR3. The trim removed 1 base at V and 6 bases at J, leaving 6 bases unmatched.

The chain uses TRBV7-9 and TRBJ2-3; D could derive from TRBD1 or TRBD2 (6 bases each). Germline CDR1 SEHNR, CDR2 FQNEAQ (reference sequence). CDR3 length: 14 residues. V shed 6 bases and J shed 2 bases, with 12 bases lying between them. The CDR3 loop is CASRPGGITDTQYF. CDR3 bases: TGTGCCAGCAGGCCCGGGGGCATCACAGATACGCAGTATTTT.

The rearrangement links TRBV12-3 or TRBV12-4 to TRBJ2-4; 14 bases map to TRBD2. V shed 3 bases and J 1 base; nucleotides not matched to a gene: 5. The CDR3 extends over 18 amino acids. The CDR3 sequence is CASSLTTSGGAAKNIQYF. CDR3 nucleotides: TGTGCCAGCAGTTTGACGACTAGCGGGGGGGCGGCCAAAAACATTCAGTACTTC.

This clonotype came up a few times. V gene TRBV20-1 combines with J gene TRBJ2-7; TRBD1 agrees at 10 bases. V lost 1 base and J lost 3; bases outside the gene matches: 3. The CDR3 is made up of 14 amino acids. Germline V gene lookup returns CDR1 DFQATT and CDR2 SNEGSKA (reference sequence). The CDR3 region is CSARARTGGYEQYV. For the CDR3, the DNA is TGCAGTGCTAGAGCCCGGACAGGGGGCTACGAGCAGTACGTC.

The rearrangement joins TRBV2 to TRBJ2-7, with 9 bases lining up with TRBD1. The CDR3 spans 14 residues. Germline assignment: CDR1 SNHLY and CDR2 FYNNEI. After removal of 6 bases from V and 3 bases from J, the junction contained 6 bases not matched to a gene. The CDR3 DNA follows: TGTGCCAGCAGCGGGGGGACAGGGATCTACGAGCAGTACTTC. Translating it yields CASSGGTGIYEQYF.

At least ten counts were recorded for this clonotype. The V and J genes are TRBV6-5 and TRBJ2-5; no definite D call. Between the trimmed V and J ends, which lost 2 bases and 2 bases, there was a span of 6 bases. This CDR3 has 13 amino acids. Per the germline V gene, CDR1 is MNHEY and CDR2 is SVGAGI. The DNA of the CDR3 is TGTGCCAGCAGTTACGGGCGACAAGAGACCCAGTACTTC. Protein: CASSYGRQETQYF.

Only one count was recorded for this clonotype. This sequence joins TRBV14 and TRBJ2-1; 11 positions match TRBD2. V lost 4 bases and J lost 6; bases outside the gene matches: 8. This CDR3 is built from 16 residues. Germline assignment: CDR1 SGHDN and CDR2 FVKESK. CDR3 sequence: CASSPPSGGPINEQFF. CDR3 nucleotide sequence: TGTGCCAGCAGCCCCCCTAGCGGGGGGCCGATCAATGAGCAGTTCTTC.

The genes are TRBV11-2 and TRBJ2-5; 8 bases are shared with TRBD2. Germline V gives CDR1 SGHAT, CDR2 FQNNGV. The ends lost 5 bases at V and 4 bases at J; junction bases unmatched: 9. This CDR3 spans 15 amino acids. DNA for the CDR3: TGTGCCAGCAGCCATAGCGGGGCCGCCGGAGAGACCCAGTACTTC. As protein: CASSHSGAAGETQYF. Full variable domain (missing parts from reference TRBV11-2 and TRBJ2-5): EAGVAQSPRYKIIEKRQSVAFWCNPISGHATLYWYQQILGQGPKLLIQFQNNGVVDDSQLPKDRFSAERLKGVDSTLKIQPAKLEDSAVYLCASSHSGAAGETQYFGPGTRLLVL.